Below, 29 T cell receptor beta chains from the same sample are listed, as sequenced in a study of T cells in Graves' hyperthyroidism and ophthalmopathy. Amplification of TCR beta CDR3 regions used RNA as the template. In the first-round RT-PCR of the TCR CDR3, the HTBI primer set was used. One entry per CDR3 protein, called by TCRdb with MiXCR from the multiplex PCR reads. The sample lists 550,000 to 850,000 distinct CDR3 sequences; around 20% were seen once. Sequenced input: blood. All receptors come from a woman aged 45-65 years with Graves' hyperthyroidism that later progressed to Graves' ophthalmopathy.

The table lists this clonotype with a few counts. The chain employs TRBV7-6 and TRBJ2-2, with 10 bases aligning to TRBD2. The germline CDR1 and CDR2 sequences are SGHVS and FNYEAQ. Losses at the gene ends were 5 bases for V and 7 bases for J; bases not matched to a gene: 13. This CDR3 spans 17 amino acids. The CDR3 here is CASSLLVAGGVDGELFF. For the CDR3, the DNA is TGTGCCAGCAGCCTCCTTGTAGCGGGGGGCGTTGACGGGGAGCTGTTTTTT.

This clonotype was detected only a few times. The V and J genes are TRBV9 and TRBJ1-2; D possibly corresponds to TRBD1 (5 bases). CDR3 length: 16 residues. V dropped 2 bases and J dropped 0 bases, with 14 bases sitting between them. CDR1 and CDR2 (germline): SGDLS, YYNGEE. The CDR3 is CASSVAVGAANYGYTF. The CDR3 DNA is TGTGCCAGCAGCGTCGCTGTAGGGGCAGCTAACTATGGCTACACCTTC.

The J gene is TRBJ2-5, the V gene TRBV6-1; 7 bases fit TRBD1. The length of the CDR3 is 12 residues. V lost 6 bases to trimming and J lost 7 bases; unmatched junction nucleotides: 5. Germline CDR1 is MNHNS and CDR2 is SASEGT. CDR3 amino acids: CASSERQGTQYF. The DNA for the CDR3 is TGTGCCAGCAGCGAGAGACAGGGGACCCAGTACTTC.

This clonotype was recorded a few times. V usage is TRBV6-1 and J usage is TRBJ1-5; D not resolved. Trimming removed 2 bases at V and 9 bases at J, with 8 bases between. Per germline, CDR1 MNHNS and CDR2 SASEGT. This CDR3 is 12 amino acids long. CDR3 amino acids: CASSEWAGPQHF. CDR3 in DNA: TGTGCCAGCAGTGAATGGGCAGGGCCCCAGCATTTT.

This chain joins TRBV24-1 and TRBJ2-1; perhaps TRBD2 as D (5 bases). Per germline, CDR1 KGHDR and CDR2 SFDVKD. The CDR3 is made up of 15 amino acids. Trimming removed 3 bases from V and 3 bases from J, with 11 bases in between. The CDR3, as DNA: TGTGCCACCAGTGATCACGGGGTTTTCTACAATGAGCAGTTCTTC. Residues: CATSDHGVFYNEQFF.

The V and J genes are TRBV9 and TRBJ2-2; 9 bases fit TRBD1. The ends lost 6 bases at V and 4 bases at J; junction bases unmatched: 7. Germline CDR1 is SGDLS and CDR2 is YYNGEE. The CDR3 length is 15 residues. CDR3 sequence (DNA): TGTGCCAGCACCCCGGGACAGGGTACCACCGGGGAGCTGTTTTTT. Its translation is CASTPGQGTTGELFF.

This clonotype was counted between two and nine times. CDR3 sequence (DNA): TGTGCCAGTAGTACACACGGGACAGCCAACACTGAAGCTTTCTTT. It is translated as CASSTHGTANTEAFF. The chain is built from TRBV19 and TRBJ1-1; 7 positions agree with TRBD1. The CDR3 is 15 amino acids. Germline assignment: CDR1 LNHDA and CDR2 SQIVND (reference sequence). V lost 4 bases, J lost 2 bases, and 7 bases stayed unmatched.

The CDR3 sequence: CASSPYGLNTEAFF. As DNA, the CDR3 is TGCGCCAGCAGCCCCTACGGTTTGAACACTGAAGCTTTCTTT. The V gene is TRBV5-1, the J gene TRBJ1-1; no firm D call. This CDR3 is built from 14 residues. Trimming stripped 4 bases from V and 0 bases from J, with 10 bases between. Per the germline V gene, CDR1 is SGHRS and CDR2 is YFSETQ.

This clonotype was observed many times. The gene calls are TRBV10-1 and TRBJ2-3, with 7 bases that match TRBD2. The CDR3 totals 17 residues. The V gene's germline CDR1 is WNHNN and CDR2 SYGVQD (reference sequence). The junction had 13 bases not matched to a gene; V was cut back by 2 bases and J by 5 bases. CDR3 sequence (DNA): TGCGCCAGCAGTGAGGTCTTTTCGGGGGGAACCGAAGATACGCAGTATTTT. As protein: CASSEVFSGGTEDTQYF.

The chain has TRBV7-9 and TRBJ2-5; D is undetermined. The CDR3 has 13 amino acids. The V end lost 6 bases, the J end lost 3 bases, and 11 bases lay between the germline ends. CDR1 SEHNR and CDR2 FQNEAQ come from the germline V gene (reference sequence). CDR3 loop: CASRRREEETQYF. The DNA of the CDR3 is TGTGCCAGCAGGCGAAGGGAAGAAGAGACCCAGTACTTC.

A word on this clonotype: A read error may be the cause here, since a much bigger clone is one base away. The chain combines TRBV7-9 with TRBJ2-3; D unresolved. The CDR3 length is 13 residues. Germline V gene sequence: CDR1 SEHNR, CDR2 FQNEAQ (reference sequence). V lost 0 bases and J 2 bases, leaving 3 bases between the germline ends. The CDR3 sequence is CASSLANTDTQYF. For the CDR3, the DNA is TGTGCCAGCAGCTTAGCGAACACAGATACGCAGTATTTT.

The chain combines TRBV5-1 with TRBJ1-1, with unresolved D. CDR1 is SGHRS, CDR2 YFSETQ, per germline. The CDR3 has 13 residues. V gave up 7 bases and J gave up 0 bases, with 10 bases separating them. CDR3 residues: CASRALMNTEAFF. The CDR3 nucleotides read TGCGCCAGCCGGGCCTTGATGAACACTGAAGCTTTCTTT.

The J gene is TRBJ1-1, the V gene TRBV6-4; a weak D match, TRBD1 (6 bases). The CDR3 spans 13 residues. The V gene lost 6 bases and the J gene lost 4 bases, with 12 bases spanning the gap. Germline lookup yields CDR1 MRHNA and CDR2 SNTAGT. The CDR3 sequence is CASRLTGRTEAFF. In nucleotides, the CDR3 is TGTGCCAGCAGACTGACAGGCCGCACTGAAGCTTTCTTT.

This clonotype was observed many times. The chain carries TRBV3-1 and TRBJ2-7; D unclear. This CDR3 spans 14 amino acids. The V gene's germline CDR1 is LGHDT and CDR2 YNNKEL (reference sequence). The germline V and J ends were trimmed by 5 bases and 4 bases, with 15 bases remaining between them. CDR3 residues: CASSKASLSYEQYF. The CDR3 DNA reads TGTGCCAGCAGCAAGGCGTCTTTGTCGTACGAGCAGTACTTC.

Regarding this clonotype: A read error may be the cause here, since a much bigger clone is one base away. V gene TRBV27 combines with J gene TRBJ1-1; TRBD1 might be the D (6 bases). CDR1 is MNHEY and CDR2 is SMNVEV in the germline V gene (reference sequence). The CDR3 consists of 17 residues. Here the CDR3 reads CASSFSQGGVLNTEALF. The CDR3 coding sequence is TGTGCCAGCAGTTTCTCCCAAGGGGGGGTATTGAACACTGAAGCTCTCTTT.

This clonotype was seen a few times. At one boundary the junction diverges from the germline segment, which might be a read error. This chain links TRBV5-8 with TRBJ2-5; no clear D. Looked up from germline, CDR1 is SGHTS and CDR2 is YDEGEE. CDR3 length: 15 amino acids. The DNA of the CDR3 is TGTGCCAGCGGCTTGGGTGGGTACCTCCAAGAGACCCAGTACTTC. This codes for CASGLGGYLQETQYF.

At least ten counts were recorded for this clonotype. The V gene is TRBV10-1, the J gene TRBJ2-7; D remains ambiguous. This CDR3 spans 15 amino acids. The germline gives CDR1 WNHNN, CDR2 SYGVQD (reference sequence). V shed 2 bases and J shed 0 bases, with 11 bases lying between them. The DNA of the CDR3 is TGCGCCAGCAGTGAGAAGCAGGCCTTCTCCTACGAGCAGTACTTC. Encoded protein: CASSEKQAFSYEQYF.

The sample holds a few counts of this clonotype. The chain is built from TRBV10-2 and TRBJ2-7; D gene ambiguous. The CDR3 runs 11 residues. The germline V gene encodes CDR1 WSHSY and CDR2 SAAADI. V was pared by 2 bases and J by 5 bases, with 4 bases between. CDR3 in DNA: TGCGCCAGCAGTGAGGCCAACGAGCAGTACTTC. Translated: CASSEANEQYF.

This chain connects TRBV3-1 to TRBJ2-3; 10 nucleotides agree with TRBD1. Germline CDR1 and CDR2: LGHDT and YNNKEL (reference sequence). V trimming: 5 bases; J trimming: 4 bases; junction bases outside the gene matches: 9. The CDR3 contains 16 residues. CDR3 amino acids: CASSYGTGASADTQYF. The CDR3 region has the DNA TGTGCCAGCAGCTACGGGACAGGGGCTAGCGCAGATACGCAGTATTTT.

Only a few counts were recorded for this clonotype. V usage is TRBV6-1 and J usage is TRBJ1-2, with 7 bases that match TRBD1. J lost 3 bases, V lost 8 bases, and 9 bases had no gene match. This CDR3 spans 14 amino acids. Germline V gives CDR1 MNHNS, CDR2 SASEGT. As DNA, the CDR3 is TGTGCCAGCGGAAGCGACAGGGCGTACTATGGCTACACCTTC. Its protein is CASGSDRAYYGYTF.

This clonotype was found a few times. The chain is built from TRBV10-3 and TRBJ1-1, with D unresolved. The CDR3 runs to 17 residues. V shed 7 bases and J shed 1 base, with 22 bases lying between them. The germline V gene has CDR1 ENHRY and CDR2 SYGVKD. In nucleotides, the CDR3 is TGTGCCATCAACCACCAACATGGAACAGAGAAGAACACTGAAGCTTTCTTT. Translated, it gives CAINHQHGTEKNTEAFF.

The table lists this clonotype with a few counts. V is TRBV27 and J is TRBJ1-1; 9 bases fit TRBD1. CDR3 length: 15 amino acids. Germline loops: CDR1 MNHEY, CDR2 SMNVEV (reference sequence). After removal of 5 bases from V and 4 bases from J, the junction contained 8 bases not matched to a gene. CDR3 sequence: CASSRDGQGPTEAFF. Written as DNA, the CDR3 is TGTGCCAGCAGTAGAGACGGACAGGGGCCCACTGAAGCTTTCTTT.

A few counts support this clonotype. The genes are TRBV5-1 and TRBJ1-2, with TRBD1 as a possible D gene (6 bases). The CDR3 spans 16 residues. CDR1 and CDR2 from the germline V gene are SGHRS and YFSETQ. Trimming pared 2 bases from V and 8 bases from J, leaving 22 bases between. The CDR3 DNA reads TGCGCCAGCAGCTTCACTCCGGGAACAGGGAGCGGGGGCTACACCTTC. Its protein is CASSFTPGTGSGGYTF.

J is TRBJ2-1 and V is TRBV20-1, with 7 nucleotides matching TRBD2. The ends lost 5 bases at V and 6 bases at J; junction bases unmatched: 19. This CDR3 spans 17 amino acids. The V gene's germline CDR1 is DFQATT and CDR2 SNEGSKA (reference sequence). The CDR3 sequence is CSAQRDTQPKIRNEQFF. Here the CDR3 DNA reads TGCAGTGCTCAGCGGGATACACAGCCCAAGATACGCAATGAGCAGTTCTTC.

This clonotype has at least ten counts. The rearrangement joins TRBV20-1 to TRBJ1-1; D remains ambiguous. Trimming pared 2 bases from V and 0 bases from J, leaving 13 bases between. Germline V gives CDR1 DFQATT, CDR2 SNEGSKA (reference sequence). CDR3 length: 15 amino acids. CDR3 nucleotide sequence: TGCAGTGCTAGAAATCTACACAGCATGAACACTGAAGCTTTCTTT. Its translation is CSARNLHSMNTEAFF.

This clonotype appeared many times. The rearrangement uses TRBV5-1 and TRBJ2-3; 8 bases line up with TRBD1. Germline CDR1 reads SGHRS; CDR2 reads YFSETQ. CDR3 length: 16 amino acids. Trimming took 4 bases from V and 0 from J; bases not matched to a gene: 7. The CDR3 sequence is CASSTGDRTSTDTQYF. Written as DNA, the CDR3 is TGCGCCAGCAGCACGGGGGACAGGACTAGCACAGATACGCAGTATTTT.

Comment on this clonotype: A much larger clone is a single base away; this may be a read error. The chain is built from TRBV6-1 and TRBJ1-1; D gene uncertain. The CDR3 is made up of 15 amino acids. CDR1 and CDR2 (germline): MNHNS, SASEGT. CDR3 in amino acids: CASGERLKLNTEAFF. The CDR3 DNA is TGTGCCAGCGGTGAACGACTGAAGTTAAACACTGAAGCTTTCTTT.

CDR3: CASPPFQKQGDRSTNEKLFF. For the CDR3, the DNA is TGTGCCTCGCCTCCCTTCCAAAAACAGGGGGACCGTTCAACTAATGAAAAACTGTTTTTT. V gene TRBV27 combines with J gene TRBJ1-4, with TRBD1 identical over 8 bases. V shed 11 bases, J shed 0 bases, and the junction held 23 bases outside the gene matches. CDR1 and CDR2 (germline): MNHEY, SMNVEV (reference sequence). The CDR3 is 20 residues long.

The chain combines TRBV12-3 or TRBV12-4 with TRBJ2-3; D is perhaps TRBD2 (7 bases). V lost 4 bases and J 4 bases, leaving 18 bases between the germline ends. The CDR3 sequence is 16 residues long. DNA for the CDR3: TGTGCCAGCAGTTCCCAATGGGGGGGGGCCGCAGATACGCAGTATTTT. It is translated as CASSSQWGGAADTQYF.